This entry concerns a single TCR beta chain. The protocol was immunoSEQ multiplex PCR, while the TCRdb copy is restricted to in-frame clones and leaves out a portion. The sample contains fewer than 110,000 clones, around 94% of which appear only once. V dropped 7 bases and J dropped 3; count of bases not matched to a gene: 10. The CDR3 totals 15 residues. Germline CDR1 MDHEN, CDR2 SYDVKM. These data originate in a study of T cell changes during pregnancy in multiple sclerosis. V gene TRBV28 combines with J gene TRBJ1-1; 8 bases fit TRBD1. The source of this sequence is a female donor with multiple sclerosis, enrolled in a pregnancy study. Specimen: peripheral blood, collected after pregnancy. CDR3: CASIPSDRGDTEAFF. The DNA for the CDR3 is TGTGCCAGCATCCCCTCCGACAGGGGAGACACTGAAGCTTTCTTT.